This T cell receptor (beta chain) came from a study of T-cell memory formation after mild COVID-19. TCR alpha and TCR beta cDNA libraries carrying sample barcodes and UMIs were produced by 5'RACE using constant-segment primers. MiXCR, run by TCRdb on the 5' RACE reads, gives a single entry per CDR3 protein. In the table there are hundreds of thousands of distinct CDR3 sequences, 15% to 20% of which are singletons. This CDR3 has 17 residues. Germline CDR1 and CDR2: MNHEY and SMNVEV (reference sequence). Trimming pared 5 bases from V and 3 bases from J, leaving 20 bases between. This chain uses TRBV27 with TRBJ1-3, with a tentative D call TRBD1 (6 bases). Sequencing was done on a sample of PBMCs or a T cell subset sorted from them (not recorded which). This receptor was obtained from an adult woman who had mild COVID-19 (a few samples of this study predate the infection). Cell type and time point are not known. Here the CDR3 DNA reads TGTGCCAGCAGTCTGAGCGGAGGGGGGGGCGGTGGAAACACCATATATTTT. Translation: CASSLSGGGGGGNTIYF.